This T cell receptor beta chain was captured by sequencing in a study of cytotoxic CD8 clonotypes in ibrutinib-treated CLL. On the study more broadly: Of the patients, about a dozen were relapsed/refractory, under 16 treatment-naive and under 18 IGHV unmutated. Samples averaged roughly 260,000 productive templates and around 91,000 productive rearrangements. Findings and caveats of the study: Baseline levels of clonality went above those of age-matched healthy donors and moved with circulating CD8+ T-cell counts.

TCRdb's table, derived via immunoSEQ multiplex PCR, lists solely in-frame clones and lacks some. This table holds about 92,000 clones, approximately 77% found once. The CDR3 totals 13 residues. Looked up from germline, CDR1 is SGDLS and CDR2 is YYNGEE. Deletions cut 5 bases from V and 7 bases from J, with 12 bases between. Concerning this clone: Its cognate antigen is unknown.

The V and J genes are TRBV9 and TRBJ1-4; the D gene is possibly TRBD1 (5 bases). The input for sequencing was PBMCs, taken after 24 months of ibrutinib treatment. This receptor was identified in a human donor with chronic lymphocytic leukemia. The CDR3 loop reads CASSRGGVEKLFF. The CDR3 nucleotides are TGTGCCAGCAGTAGGGGAGGGGTTGAAAAACTGTTTTTT.